These 24 T cell receptor beta chains share one sample of origin, sequenced in a study of blood T cell repertoires in COVID-19. TCRdb keeps only in-frame clones here, not all; method: immunoSEQ multiplex PCR. The sample yields about 160,000 clones, about 90% seen once. The sequencing sample was made of peripheral blood. The receptor set was obtained from a man between 25 and 39 years old with COVID-19, enrolled during active disease.

The chain has TRBV30 and TRBJ2-1; TRBD2 is a possible D gene (6 bases). Germline V gene lookup returns CDR1 GTSNPN and CDR2 SVGIG (reference sequence). The CDR3 totals 17 residues. V shed 2 bases and J shed 0 bases, with 17 bases lying between them. CDR3: CAWSFGGSRPSYNEQFF. CDR3 DNA: TGTGCCTGGAGTTTCGGGGGATCCCGGCCCTCCTACAATGAGCAGTTCTTC.

V gene TRBV4-2 combines with J gene TRBJ1-2, with 7 bases that match TRBD1. With V trimmed by 1 base and J by 4 bases, 6 bases remained unmatched. Germline V gene lookup returns CDR1 LGHNA and CDR2 YNFKEQ. The CDR3 runs to 15 residues. The CDR3 sequence is CASSQGETGSYGYTF. The CDR3 DNA follows: TGTGCCAGCAGCCAAGGCGAGACAGGGAGCTATGGCTACACCTTC.

J is TRBJ2-4 and V is TRBV4-2, with 12 nucleotides matching TRBD2. J was trimmed by 3 bases and V by 0 bases; bases with no gene match: 6. Germline values: CDR1 LGHNA, CDR2 YNFKEQ. The CDR3 contains 18 residues. The CDR3 sequence: CASSQDRLAGGLKNIQYF. The CDR3 DNA reads as TGTGCCAGCAGCCAAGATCGGCTAGCGGGGGGGCTCAAAAACATTCAGTACTTC.

The V call is TRBV2, the J call TRBJ2-5, with D possibly matching TRBD1 (6 bases). Germline values: CDR1 SNHLY, CDR2 FYNNEI. This CDR3 contains 13 residues. The V end was cut by 6 bases, the J end by 3 bases, with 11 bases between. DNA for the CDR3: TGTGCCAGCAGCGTACACAGGGAAGAGACCCAGTACTTC. Its translation: CASSVHREETQYF.

This chain joins TRBV9 and TRBJ2-7, with a tentative D call TRBD1 (6 bases). Germline assignment: CDR1 SGDLS and CDR2 YYNGEE. This CDR3 has 15 residues. V was shortened by 4 bases and J by 3 bases, with 17 bases between the two germline ends. The CDR3: CASSSGNRDHYEQYF. CDR3 sequence (DNA): TGTGCCAGCAGCTCGGGGAACAGGGATCACTACGAGCAGTACTTC.

This chain links TRBV12-3 or TRBV12-4 with TRBJ1-2; tentative D call: TRBD1 (5 bases). Trimming took 9 bases from V and 4 from J, leaving 12 bases between them. The CDR3 is 12 amino acids. Here the CDR3 DNA reads TGTGCCAGTACCGGTAGGGGCTATGGCTACACCTTC. Protein product: CASTGRGYGYTF.

The chain carries TRBV10-3 and TRBJ2-1; 10 bases align to TRBD2. Germline lookup yields CDR1 ENHRY and CDR2 SYGVKD. J was trimmed by 9 bases and V by 0 bases; bases with no gene match: 14. This CDR3 has 18 amino acids. CDR3 amino acids: CAISESKVAGGRGVEQFF. The CDR3 nucleotides are TGTGCCATCAGTGAGTCGAAGGTAGCGGGAGGACGGGGGGTTGAGCAGTTCTTC.

This chain connects TRBV7-9 to TRBJ2-1, with D tentatively TRBD1 (7 bases). With 2 bases removed from V and 7 bases from J, the gap between germline ends came to 18 bases. CDR1 is SEHNR and CDR2 is FQNEAQ in the germline V gene (reference sequence). The CDR3 spans 16 residues. The CDR3 reads CASSLSQRQGGNEQFF. As DNA, the CDR3 is TGTGCCAGCAGCTTATCGCAAAGACAGGGAGGAAATGAGCAGTTCTTC.

V gene TRBV27 combines with J gene TRBJ1-1; D perhaps matches TRBD1 (6 bases). V gave up 3 bases and J gave up 1 base, with 15 bases separating them. The germline V gene has CDR1 MNHEY and CDR2 SMNVEV (reference sequence). This CDR3 has 16 residues. The CDR3 sequence: CASSLLTGSANTEAFF. The DNA of the CDR3 is TGTGCCAGCAGTTTGCTGACAGGTTCGGCGAACACTGAAGCTTTCTTT.

This clone was detected once. The chain uses TRBV5-6 and TRBJ2-1, with a possible D match to TRBD2 (6 bases). CDR3 size: 15 residues. The ends were cut back, 1 base at V and 3 bases at J, with 11 bases in the middle. Germline V lookup: CDR1 SGHDT, CDR2 YYEEEE. CDR3 residues: CASSLRSGDYNEQFF. The CDR3 DNA sequence: TGTGCCAGCAGCTTGCGTAGCGGCGACTACAATGAGCAGTTCTTC.

This sequence joins TRBV28 and TRBJ2-7; unclear D gene. The length of the CDR3 is 11 residues. Trimming removed 6 bases at V and 5 bases at J, with 8 bases between. Germline loops: CDR1 MDHEN, CDR2 SYDVKM. CDR3 sequence reads: CASRERDEQYF. In DNA, the CDR3 is TGTGCCAGCAGGGAGCGAGACGAGCAGTACTTC.

The V gene is TRBV5-1, the J gene TRBJ2-3; the match to TRBD2 covers 9 bases. This CDR3 has 16 residues. CDR1 is SGHRS and CDR2 is YFSETQ in the germline V gene. V was clipped by 0 bases and J by 3 bases; unmatched bases: 5. For the CDR3, the DNA is TGCGCCAGCAGCTTGGGTGATAGCGGGAGAACAGATACGCAGTATTTT. Translated: CASSLGDSGRTDTQYF.

The chain carries TRBV5-4 and TRBJ1-1; possibly TRBD1 for D (6 bases). The CDR3 spans 15 residues. Looked up from germline, CDR1 is SGHNT and CDR2 is YYREEE (reference sequence). V lost 3 bases and J lost 4, with 16 bases in between. CDR3 region: CASSSPRQAGTEAFF. For the CDR3, the DNA is TGTGCCAGCAGCTCCCCGAGACAGGCGGGCACTGAAGCTTTCTTT.

The chain links TRBV6-5 to TRBJ1-1; no clear D gene. Looked up from germline, CDR1 is MNHEY and CDR2 is SVGAGI. V was clipped by 6 bases and J by 8 bases, with 13 bases between them. This CDR3 is 12 amino acids long. In DNA form, the CDR3 reads TGTGCCAGCAGCCAACGGGGTAAAGAAGCTTTCTTT. It yields the protein CASSQRGKEAFF.

The V gene is TRBV12-3 or TRBV12-4, the J gene TRBJ2-2; D uncertain. Trimming took 6 bases from V and 7 from J, leaving 9 bases between them. This CDR3 spans 12 amino acids. The CDR3 sequence: CASREQNGELFF. The CDR3 DNA follows: TGTGCCAGCAGGGAGCAGAACGGGGAGCTGTTTTTT.

This chain connects TRBV25-1 to TRBJ2-2; 9 bases are shared with TRBD2. V lost 4 bases to trimming and J lost 5 bases; unmatched junction nucleotides: 5. Germline assignment: CDR1 MGHDK and CDR2 SYGVNS. The CDR3 is 15 residues long. In DNA, the CDR3 is TGTGCCAGCAGTGCGGTAGCGGGGGCAACCGGGGAGCTGTTTTTT. It codes for CASSAVAGATGELFF.

The genes are TRBV15 and TRBJ2-1; 12 bases match TRBD2. The CDR3 has 17 amino acids. Trimming cost V 4 bases and J 1 base; bases outside gene matches: 5. Per germline, CDR1 LNHNV and CDR2 YYDKDF (reference sequence). This chain's CDR3 is CATSIGTSGLSYNEQFF. For the CDR3, the DNA is TGTGCCACCAGCATAGGGACTAGCGGGCTTTCCTACAATGAGCAGTTCTTC.

The genes are TRBV5-1 and TRBJ1-2; D remains ambiguous. Trimming cost V 1 base and J 2 bases, with 9 bases left between them. Germline V gene data show CDR1 as SGHRS and CDR2 as YFSETQ. The CDR3 is made up of 14 amino acids. This CDR3 reads CASSLSAANYGYTF. CDR3 nucleotide sequence: TGCGCCAGCAGCTTGTCGGCAGCGAACTATGGCTACACCTTC.

This sequence joins TRBV6-2 or TRBV6-3 and TRBJ2-7; maybe TRBD1 (5 bases). Germline V gene lookup returns CDR1 MNHEY and CDR2 SVGEGT. This CDR3 contains 13 residues. The germline V and J ends were trimmed by 6 bases and 3 bases, with 12 bases remaining between them. In DNA form, the CDR3 reads TGTGCCAGCAGCCCTGATGACAGCTACGAGCAGTACTTC. Protein: CASSPDDSYEQYF.

In the case of this clone: The sample contains more than one DNA sequence encoding this CDR3. The rearrangement joins TRBV4-3 to TRBJ2-7; D might be TRBD1 (6 bases). V lost 0 bases, J lost 4 bases, and 7 bases lay in between. There are 13 residues in the CDR3. Germline CDR1 is LGHNA and CDR2 is YSLEER. The CDR3 here is CASSQERGYEQYF. CDR3 coding DNA: TGCGCCAGCAGCCAAGAAAGGGGGTACGAGCAGTACTTC.

J is TRBJ1-6 and V is TRBV2; maybe TRBD1 (5 bases). The CDR3 runs to 14 residues. V gave up 3 bases and J gave up 7 bases, with 10 bases separating them. Per germline, CDR1 SNHLY and CDR2 FYNNEI. The CDR3 DNA follows: TGTGCCAGCAGTGACGGGACTCAGAATTCACCCCTCCACTTT. It translates to CASSDGTQNSPLHF.

V usage is TRBV27 and J usage is TRBJ1-1, with a possible D match to TRBD1 (6 bases). The ends were cut back, 3 bases at V and 3 bases at J, with 11 bases in the middle. The CDR3 runs to 14 residues. Germline assignment: CDR1 MNHEY and CDR2 SMNVEV (reference sequence). The CDR3 DNA sequence: TGTGCCAGCAGTTTCACAGGGCGTGACACTGAAGCTTTCTTT. Amino acid sequence: CASSFTGRDTEAFF.

This rearrangement joins TRBV5-1 to TRBJ2-1; D may be TRBD2 (6 bases). V was cut by 0 bases and J by 0 bases, with 10 bases left in between. The V gene's germline CDR1 is SGHRS and CDR2 YFSETQ. The CDR3 totals 16 residues. The CDR3 sequence: CASSLVAGSSYNEQFF. CDR3 nucleotide sequence: TGCGCCAGCAGCTTGGTTGCCGGGAGCTCCTACAATGAGCAGTTCTTC.

The rearrangement links TRBV29-1 to TRBJ1-6, with 7 bases aligning to TRBD1. Germline assignment: CDR1 SQVTM and CDR2 ANQGSEA. The CDR3 length is 14 residues. Trimming removed 6 bases from V and 5 bases from J; junction bases left unmatched: 7. The DNA for the CDR3 is TGCAGCGTGAGGGAGGACAGGAATAATTCACCCCTCCACTTT. Translated: CSVREDRNNSPLHF.